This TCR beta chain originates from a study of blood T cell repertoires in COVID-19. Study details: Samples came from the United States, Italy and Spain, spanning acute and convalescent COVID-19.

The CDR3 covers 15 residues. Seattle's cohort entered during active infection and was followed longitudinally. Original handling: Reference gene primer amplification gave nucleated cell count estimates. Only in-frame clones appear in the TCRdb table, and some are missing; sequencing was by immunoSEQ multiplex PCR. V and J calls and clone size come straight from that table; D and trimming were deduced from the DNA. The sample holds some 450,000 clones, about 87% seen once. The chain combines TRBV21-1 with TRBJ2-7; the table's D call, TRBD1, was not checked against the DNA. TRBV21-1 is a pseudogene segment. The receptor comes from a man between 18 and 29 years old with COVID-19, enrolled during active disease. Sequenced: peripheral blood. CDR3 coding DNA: TGTGCCAGCAGCCACAGGGGGCAGGGGTTCTACGAGCAGTACTTC. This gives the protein CASSHRGQGFYEQYF.